Following are 19 T cell receptor beta chains from one sample sequenced in a study of a mutant IDH1 vaccine in newly diagnosed glioma. These receptors' antigens are unknown. Time point described: week 47, end of study. Mutant IDH1 20-mer peptide, at 300 ug, made up each vaccine dose, with topical imiquimod. Using immunoSEQ multiplex PCR, the repertoire was profiled, and TCRdb retains in-frame clones only, with some absent. The data hold about 24,000 clones, with 82% observed a single time. The starting material was PBMCs, obtained from a glioma patient whose treatment included an IDH1 peptide vaccine. The receptors stem from a man aged 40-50 years with glioma. Some clones in this sample may be carry-over from other donors' samples.

The chain has TRBV30 and TRBJ1-1, with D tentatively TRBD1 (6 bases). The germline V gene encodes CDR1 GTSNPN and CDR2 SVGIG (reference sequence). The CDR3 totals 12 residues. The V end lost 8 bases, the J end lost 0 bases, and 10 bases lay between the germline ends. The CDR3 here is CAGDKLNTEAFF. The CDR3 DNA is TGTGCCGGGGACAAACTGAACACTGAAGCTTTCTTT.

The rearrangement links TRBV29-1 to TRBJ1-4, with unresolved D. The CDR3 covers 11 residues. Per germline, CDR1 SQVTM and CDR2 ANQGSEA. V shed 5 bases and J shed 1 base, with 2 bases lying between them. The CDR3 DNA follows: TGCAGCGTTTTAACTAATGAAAAACTGTTTTTT. It codes for CSVLTNEKLFF.

J is TRBJ1-1 and V is TRBV5-6; D gene ambiguous. This CDR3 region has 12 residues. Germline V lookup: CDR1 SGHDT, CDR2 YYEEEE. V lost 5 bases to trimming and J lost 4 bases, with 9 bases between them. CDR3 region: CASRFGSTEAFF. The CDR3 nucleotides are TGTGCCAGCAGATTTGGGTCCACTGAAGCTTTCTTT.

Here the CDR3 reads CASAISGAPNEKLFF. Here the CDR3 DNA reads TGCGCCAGCGCAATTTCAGGGGCCCCAAATGAAAAACTGTTTTTT. The V and J genes are TRBV5-1 and TRBJ1-4, with D perhaps TRBD1 (6 bases). Trimming removed 7 bases at V and 5 bases at J, with 18 bases between. From germline, CDR1 is SGHRS and CDR2 YFSETQ. The CDR3 consists of 15 residues. Full variable domain (remainder filled in from reference TRBV5-1 and TRBJ1-4): KAGVTQTPRYLIKTRGQQVTLSCSPISGHRSVSWYQQTPGQGLQFLFEYFSETQRNKGNFPGRFSGRQFSNSRSEMNVSTLELGDSALYLCASAISGAPNEKLFFGSGTQLSVL.

The rearrangement joins TRBV5-1 to TRBJ1-6; 9 bases match TRBD1. With V trimmed by 1 base and J by 6 bases, 17 bases remained unmatched. Germline loops: CDR1 SGHRS, CDR2 YFSETQ. This CDR3 contains 20 residues. The CDR3 region has the DNA TGCGCCAGCAGCTTGCGGTATATTCGACAGGGGGACTTTGGTAATTCACCCCTCCACTTT. Protein: CASSLRYIRQGDFGNSPLHF.

The chain combines TRBV5-1 with TRBJ1-1; the D gene is possibly TRBD1 (5 bases). CDR1 and CDR2 from the germline V gene are SGHRS and YFSETQ. The length of the CDR3 is 15 residues. The V and J ends lost 1 base and 1 base respectively, with 11 bases between them. CDR3 nucleotide sequence: TGCGCCAGCAGCTTGAGGCAGGGAGCGAACACTGAAGCTTTCTTT. It specifies CASSLRQGANTEAFF.

The J gene is TRBJ1-4, the V gene TRBV5-1; maybe TRBD1 (5 bases). Between the trimmed V and J ends, which lost 1 base and 7 bases, there was a span of 14 bases. CDR1 SGHRS and CDR2 YFSETQ come from the germline V gene. This CDR3 has 15 residues. The CDR3 sequence: CASSLWGQAGEKLFF. CDR3 in DNA: TGCGCCAGCAGCTTGTGGGGCCAGGCCGGTGAAAAACTGTTTTTT.

The genes are TRBV9 and TRBJ2-3, with D possibly TRBD2 on 6 matching bases. V lost 0 bases and J 7 bases, leaving 21 bases between the germline ends. The CDR3 spans 17 residues. Per the germline V gene, CDR1 is SGDLS and CDR2 is YYNGEE. CDR3 coding DNA: TGTGCCAGCAGCGTAGACGGGGGACTGACGCAGGGAAATACGCAGTATTTT. Its translation: CASSVDGGLTQGNTQYF.

V usage is TRBV30 and J usage is TRBJ1-2, with 11 bases aligning to TRBD1. The CDR3 length is 14 residues. Germline CDR1 and CDR2: GTSNPN and SVGIG (reference sequence). V gave up 5 bases and J gave up 4 bases; unmatched junction bases: 6. CDR3 nucleotides: TGTGCCTGGGGGGGACAGGGGGTGGGCTATGGCTACACCTTC. It translates to CAWGGQGVGYGYTF.

The CDR3 protein is CAWSANAGTEAFF. Written as DNA, the CDR3 is TGTGCCTGGAGCGCTAATGCGGGCACTGAAGCTTTCTTT. V is TRBV30 and J is TRBJ1-1; D call uncertain. The V end lost 3 bases, the J end lost 4 bases, and 12 bases lay between the germline ends. The CDR3 spans 13 residues. Germline V gives CDR1 GTSNPN, CDR2 SVGIG (reference sequence).

The chain is built from TRBV10-1 and TRBJ2-6, with D hard to call. Trimming took 4 bases from V and 1 from J, leaving 11 bases between them. The germline CDR1 and CDR2 sequences are WNHNN and SYGVQD (reference sequence). The CDR3 has 16 residues. CDR3 amino acids: CASSAGSPSGANVLTF. The CDR3 nucleotides are TGCGCCAGCAGTGCTGGCAGCCCGTCTGGGGCCAACGTCCTGACTTTC.

The rearrangement links TRBV12-5 to TRBJ2-2; D unresolved. Germline values: CDR1 LGHNT, CDR2 FRNRAP. The ends were cut back, 0 bases at V and 3 bases at J, with 8 bases in the middle. The CDR3 length is 15 residues. CDR3 amino acids: CASGLVITDTGELFF. The DNA of the CDR3 is TGTGCTAGTGGTTTGGTAATCACAGACACCGGGGAGCTGTTTTTT.

This clone has a single count. This rearrangement joins TRBV4-2 to TRBJ2-2, with D possibly TRBD2 on 5 matching bases. The CDR3 is 15 residues long. In germline, CDR1 is LGHNA, CDR2 YNFKEQ. The V end lost 1 base, the J end lost 4 bases, and 10 bases lay between the germline ends. CDR3 DNA sequence: TGTGCCAGCAGCCAAGTGGACGGAGGCACCGGGGAGCTGTTTTTT. This codes for CASSQVDGGTGELFF.

This clone has a handful of counts. The rearrangement joins TRBV18 to TRBJ2-1; tentative D call: TRBD1 (5 bases). The ends were cut back, 3 bases at V and 8 bases at J, with 11 bases in the middle. This CDR3 is 13 amino acids long. Germline V gene sequence: CDR1 KGHSH, CDR2 LQKENI. The CDR3 spells CASSPYRGDEQFF. The CDR3 DNA reads as TGTGCCAGCTCACCGTATAGGGGTGATGAGCAGTTCTTC.

The chain employs TRBV7-9 and TRBJ2-3; 8 bases fit TRBD2. This CDR3 is 14 amino acids long. Germline V gene data show CDR1 as SEHNR and CDR2 as FQNEAQ (reference sequence). V shed 5 bases, J shed 3 bases, and the junction held 4 bases outside the gene matches. CDR3 nucleotide sequence: TGTGCCAGCAGCCCCGGGGGGGTTACAGATACGCAGTATTTT. Translating gives CASSPGGVTDTQYF. Full variable domain (missing parts from reference TRBV7-9 and TRBJ2-3): DTGVSQNPRHKITKRGQNVTFRCDPISEHNRLYWYRQTLGQGPEFLTYFQNEAQLEKSRLLSDRFSAERPKGSFSTLEIQRTEQGDSAMYLCASSPGGVTDTQYFGPGTRLTVL.

To note about this clone: The junction differs from germline at one of its ends, possibly a read error. The rearrangement links TRBV5-4 to TRBJ1-5; no reliable D call. The length of the CDR3 is 14 residues. CDR1 is SGHNT, CDR2 YYREEE, per germline (reference sequence). CDR3 in amino acids: CASSLEGSSQPQHF. The CDR3 DNA reads as TGTGCCAGCAGCTTGGAAGGGAGCAGTCAGCCCCAGCATTTT.

V usage is TRBV5-1 and J usage is TRBJ2-3; 7 bases align to TRBD2. V shed 2 bases, J shed 1 base, and the junction held 1 base outside the gene matches. Germline-derived CDR1 and CDR2 are SGHRS and YFSETQ. The CDR3 length is 14 residues. The CDR3 spells CASSFSGGTDTQYF. Written as DNA, the CDR3 is TGCGCCAGCAGCTTCAGCGGGGGCACAGATACGCAGTATTTT.

The J gene is TRBJ2-7, the V gene TRBV7-8; 7 positions match TRBD1. The CDR3 length is 15 residues. V shed 3 bases, J shed 3 bases, and the junction held 8 bases outside the gene matches. The V gene's germline CDR1 is SGHVS and CDR2 FQNEAQ. CDR3 residues: CASSFRTGAGYEQYF. The CDR3, as DNA: TGTGCCAGCAGCTTCCGGACAGGCGCAGGCTACGAGCAGTACTTC.

The chain recombines TRBV12-5 with TRBJ2-2; D uncertain. Germline CDR1 and CDR2: LGHNT and FRNRAP. V was pared by 1 base and J by 0 bases, with 6 bases between. The CDR3 extends over 15 amino acids. CDR3 sequence reads: CASGLGQTNTGELFF. CDR3 in DNA: TGTGCTAGTGGTTTGGGGCAGACGAACACCGGGGAGCTGTTTTTT.